The present T cell receptor beta chain was sequenced within a study of tissue T cells after allogeneic stem cell transplantation. Study-level points and caveats: Anatomically similar tissues had similar TCR repertoires within each patient. Only a limited share of tissue TCRs appeared in blood or spleen. This small cohort was clinically heterogeneous, and sampling depth was a limitation.

Clones were sequenced by immunoSEQ multiplex PCR, and TCRdb holds only the in-frame ones, with some missing. This table holds about 22,000 clones, around 70% found once. Concerning this clone: Its target is not known. Germline and genes here are mouse.

The sequence was collected from a female BALB/c mouse in good health. The mouse line has the MHC haplotype H2-d. Source material: spleen.

The CDR3 bases that were read are TGTGCCAGCGGTGAGCCCGCGGACCAGGCTCCGCTT. Residues: CASGEPADQAPL. The complete CDR3 sequence is CASGEPADQAPLF. The chain is built from TRBV13-2 and TRBJ1-5, with D uncertain. The read ends 1 residue shy of where the CDR3 ends; the end is completed using the germline J gene. The germline CDR1 and CDR2 sequences are NNHNN and SYGAGS (reference sequence). V lost 2 bases to trimming and J lost 5 bases, with 8 bases between them. This CDR3 contains 13 residues.